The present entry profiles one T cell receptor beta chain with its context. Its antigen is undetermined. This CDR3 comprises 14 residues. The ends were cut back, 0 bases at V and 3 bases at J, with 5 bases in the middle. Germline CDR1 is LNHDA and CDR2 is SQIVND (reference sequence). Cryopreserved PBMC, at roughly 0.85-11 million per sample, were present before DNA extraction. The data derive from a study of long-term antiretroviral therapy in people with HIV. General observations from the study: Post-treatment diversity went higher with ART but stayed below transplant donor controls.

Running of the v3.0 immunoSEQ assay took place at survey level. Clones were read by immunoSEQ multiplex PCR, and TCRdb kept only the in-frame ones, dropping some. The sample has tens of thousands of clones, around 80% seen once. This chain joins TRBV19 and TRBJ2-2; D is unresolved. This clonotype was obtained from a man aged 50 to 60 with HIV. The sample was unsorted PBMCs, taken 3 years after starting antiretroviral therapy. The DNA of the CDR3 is TGTGCCAGTAGTATAGAAAGCTACACCGGGGAGCTGTTTTTT. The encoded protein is CASSIESYTGELFF.